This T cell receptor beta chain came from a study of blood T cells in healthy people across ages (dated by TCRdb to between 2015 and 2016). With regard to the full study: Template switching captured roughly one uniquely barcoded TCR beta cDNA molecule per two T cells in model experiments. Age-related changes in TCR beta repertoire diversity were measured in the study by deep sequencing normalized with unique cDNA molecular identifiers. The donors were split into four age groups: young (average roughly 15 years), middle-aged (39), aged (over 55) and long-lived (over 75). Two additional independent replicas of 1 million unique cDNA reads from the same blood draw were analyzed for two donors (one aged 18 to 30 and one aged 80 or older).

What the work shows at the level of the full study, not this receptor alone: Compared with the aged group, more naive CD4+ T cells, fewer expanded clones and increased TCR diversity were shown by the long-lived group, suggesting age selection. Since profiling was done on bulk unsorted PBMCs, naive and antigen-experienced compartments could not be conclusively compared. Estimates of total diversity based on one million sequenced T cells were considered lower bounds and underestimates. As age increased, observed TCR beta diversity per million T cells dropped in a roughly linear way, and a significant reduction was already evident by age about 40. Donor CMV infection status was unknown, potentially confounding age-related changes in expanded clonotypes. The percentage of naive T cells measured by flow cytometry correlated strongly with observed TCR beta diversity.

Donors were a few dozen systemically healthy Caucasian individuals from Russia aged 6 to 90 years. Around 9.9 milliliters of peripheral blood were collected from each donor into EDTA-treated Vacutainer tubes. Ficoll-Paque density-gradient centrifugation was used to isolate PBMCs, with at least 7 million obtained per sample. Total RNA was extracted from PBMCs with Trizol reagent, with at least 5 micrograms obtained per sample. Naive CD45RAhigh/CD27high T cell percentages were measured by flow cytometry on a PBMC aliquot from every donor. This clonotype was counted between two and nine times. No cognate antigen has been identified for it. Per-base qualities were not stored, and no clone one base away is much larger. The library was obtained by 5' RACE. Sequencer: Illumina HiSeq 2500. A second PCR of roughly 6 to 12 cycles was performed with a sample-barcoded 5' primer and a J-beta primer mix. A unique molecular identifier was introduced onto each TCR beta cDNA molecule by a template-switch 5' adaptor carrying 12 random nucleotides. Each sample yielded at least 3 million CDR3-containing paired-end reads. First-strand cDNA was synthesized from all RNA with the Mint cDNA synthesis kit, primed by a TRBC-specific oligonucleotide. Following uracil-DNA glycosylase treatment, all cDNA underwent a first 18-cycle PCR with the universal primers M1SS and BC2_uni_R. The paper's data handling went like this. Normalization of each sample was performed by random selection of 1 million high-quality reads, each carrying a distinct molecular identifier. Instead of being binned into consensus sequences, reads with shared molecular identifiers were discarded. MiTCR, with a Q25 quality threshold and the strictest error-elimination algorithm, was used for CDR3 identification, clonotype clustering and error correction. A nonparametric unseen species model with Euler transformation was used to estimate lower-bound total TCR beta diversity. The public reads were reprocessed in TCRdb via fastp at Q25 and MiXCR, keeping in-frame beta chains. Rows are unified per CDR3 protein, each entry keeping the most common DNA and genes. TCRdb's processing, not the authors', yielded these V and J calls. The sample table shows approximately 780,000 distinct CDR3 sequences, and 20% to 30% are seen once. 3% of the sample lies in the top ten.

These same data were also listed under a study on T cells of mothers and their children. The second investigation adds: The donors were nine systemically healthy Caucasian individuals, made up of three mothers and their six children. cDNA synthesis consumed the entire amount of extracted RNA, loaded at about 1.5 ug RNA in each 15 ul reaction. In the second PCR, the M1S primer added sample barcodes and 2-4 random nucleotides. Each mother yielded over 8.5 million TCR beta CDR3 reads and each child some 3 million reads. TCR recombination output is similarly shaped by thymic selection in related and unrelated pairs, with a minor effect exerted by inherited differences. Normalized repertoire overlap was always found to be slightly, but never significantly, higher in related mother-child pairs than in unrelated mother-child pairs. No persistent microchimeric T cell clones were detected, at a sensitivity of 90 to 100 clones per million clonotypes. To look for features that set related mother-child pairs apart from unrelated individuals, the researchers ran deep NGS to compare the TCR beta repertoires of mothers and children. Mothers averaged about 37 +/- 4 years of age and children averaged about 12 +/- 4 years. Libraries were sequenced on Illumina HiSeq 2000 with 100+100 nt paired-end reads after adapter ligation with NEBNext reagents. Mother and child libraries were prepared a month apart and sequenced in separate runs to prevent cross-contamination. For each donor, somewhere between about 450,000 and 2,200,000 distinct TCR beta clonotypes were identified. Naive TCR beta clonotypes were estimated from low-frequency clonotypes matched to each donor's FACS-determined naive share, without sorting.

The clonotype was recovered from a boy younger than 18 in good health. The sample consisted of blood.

The CDR3 is CASSKRERGDTGELFF. The nucleotides read TGTGCCAGCAGCAAACGGGAGCGGGGGGACACCGGGGAGCTGTTTTTT. The receptor chain draws on TRBV21-1 and TRBJ2-2; the D call TRBD1 from the table was never checked on the DNA. TRBV21-1 is shown as a pseudogene. From the cysteine through the phenylalanine, the CDR3 covers 16 amino acids. Here the CDR3 DNA is all that survives: 48 bases in frame from base 1.